The clone carrying this T cell receptor beta chain was found many times. Its antigen is currently unknown. A single base separates this from a much larger clone, so it may be a read error. TCRdb recomputed calls from the multiplex PCR reads with MiXCR, one row per CDR3 protein. The sample includes tens of thousands of distinct CDR3 sequences, 20% to 25% of them seen just once. Trimming shortened V by 0 bases and J by 5 bases, and 3 bases separated the two germline ends. This CDR3 region has 11 residues. Germline V gene sequence: CDR1 DFQATT, CDR2 SNEGSKA (reference sequence). This sample is drawn from a study of breast tumors, draining lymph nodes, adjacent tissues. Study conclusions and caveats: Most tumor T cells seemingly derive from lymph node, then expand in tumor. Compared with basal-like, luminal-like tumors shared significantly more repertoire with nontumor tissue. Tumor TCR diversity was below lymph nodes but above nontumor tissue.

Sequencing was done on a sample of breast tumor tissue. V is TRBV20-1 and J is TRBJ2-3, with unresolved D. The source is a female donor with breast cancer. Some clones in this sample may be carry-over from other donors' samples. The CDR3 coding sequence is TGCAGTGCTAGAGATGGAGATACGCAGTATTTT. Its protein is CSARDGDTQYF.